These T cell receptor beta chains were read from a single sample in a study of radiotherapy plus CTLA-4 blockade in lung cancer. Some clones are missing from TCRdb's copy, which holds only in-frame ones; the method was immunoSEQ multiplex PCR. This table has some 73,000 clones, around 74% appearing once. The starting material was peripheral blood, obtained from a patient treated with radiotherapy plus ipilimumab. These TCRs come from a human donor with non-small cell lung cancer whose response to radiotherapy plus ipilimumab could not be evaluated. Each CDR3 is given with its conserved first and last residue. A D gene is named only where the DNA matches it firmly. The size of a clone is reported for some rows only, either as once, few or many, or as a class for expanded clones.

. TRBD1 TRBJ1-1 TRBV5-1 CASSLEGAQPEAFF TGCGCCAGCAGCCTGGAGGGGGCGCAACCTGAAGCTTTCTTT
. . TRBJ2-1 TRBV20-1 CSARLNEQFF TGCAGTGCTAGACTGAATGAGCAGTTCTTC
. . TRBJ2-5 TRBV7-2 CASSLAKTELQRETQYF TGTGCCAGCAGCTTAGCGAAGACAGAATTACAAAGAGAGACCCAGTACTTC
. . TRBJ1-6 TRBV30 CAWSVNGGSPLHF TGTGCCTGGAGTGTAAACGGTGGTTCACCCCTCCACTTT
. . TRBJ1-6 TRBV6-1 CASSDARESPLHF TGTGCCAGCAGTGATGCCAGGGAATCACCCCTCCACTTT
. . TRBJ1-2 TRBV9 CASSVRDTEYGYTF TGTGCCAGCAGCGTTCGGGACACCGAATATGGCTACACCTTC
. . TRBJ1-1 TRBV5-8 CASSLWQGRDTEAFF TGTGCCAGCAGTCTCTGGCAGGGGCGGGACACTGAAGCTTTCTTT
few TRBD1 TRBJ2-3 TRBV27 CASTRQGALLSTDTQYF TGTGCCAGCACTAGACAGGGGGCGTTACTTAGCACAGATACGCAGTATTTT
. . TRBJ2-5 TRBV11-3 CASSSQTGRSAETQYF TGTGCCAGCAGCTCACAGACAGGGAGGAGTGCGGAGACCCAGTACTTC
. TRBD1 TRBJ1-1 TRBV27 CASSATTGTPEAFF TGTGCCAGCAGCGCCACGACAGGGACCCCTGAAGCTTTCTTT
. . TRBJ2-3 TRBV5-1 CASSGGAGTDTQYF TGCGCCAGCAGCGGGGGGGCGGGCACAGATACGCAGTATTTT
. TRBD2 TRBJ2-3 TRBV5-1 CASSLGVGRAGDTQYF TGCGCCAGCAGCTTGGGTGTCGGGAGGGCCGGGGATACGCAGTATTTT
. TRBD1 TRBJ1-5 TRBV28 CASSPSGGHSNQPQHF TGTGCCAGCAGTCCCTCAGGGGGACATAGCAATCAGCCCCAGCATTTT
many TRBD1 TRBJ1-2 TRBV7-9 CASSLGQGDNYGYTF TGTGCCAGCAGCTTAGGACAGGGAGATAACTATGGCTACACCTTC
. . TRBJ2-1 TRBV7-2 CASSLVLLLEQFF TGTGCCAGCAGCTTAGTTTTACTTCTTGAGCAGTTCTTC
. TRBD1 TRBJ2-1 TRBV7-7 CASSLEQGRDNEQFF TGTGCCAGCAGCTTAGAACAGGGGAGAGACAATGAGCAGTTCTTC
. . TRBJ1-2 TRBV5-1 CASKVSGNPYGYTF TGCGCCAGCAAGGTCTCCGGGAATCCTTATGGCTACACCTTC
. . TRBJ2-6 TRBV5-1 CASSQGTGANVLTF TGCGCCAGCAGCCAGGGAACTGGGGCCAACGTCCTGACTTTC
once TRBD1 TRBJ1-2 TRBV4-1 CASSQGPTGANYGYTF TGCGCCAGCAGCCAGGGACCGACAGGGGCCAACTATGGCTACACCTTC
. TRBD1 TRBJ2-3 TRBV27 CASSLPGTGGVWGTDTQYF TGTGCCAGCAGTTTGCCCGGGACAGGGGGCGTTTGGGGCACAGATACGCAGTATTTT
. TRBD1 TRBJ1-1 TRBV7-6 CASSRRGAGGMDTEAFF TGTGCCAGCAGCAGAAGGGGGGCAGGGGGCATGGACACTGAAGCTTTCTTT
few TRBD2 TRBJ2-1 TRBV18 CASSPATSGTNEQFF TGTGCCAGCTCACCGGCAACTAGCGGGACGAATGAGCAGTTCTTC
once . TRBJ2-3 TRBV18 CASSPLSTDTQYF TGTGCCAGCTCACCTTTAAGCACAGATACGCAGTATTTT
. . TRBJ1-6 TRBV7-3 CASSLTGEALHF TGTGCCAGCAGCTTAACGGGGGAGGCCCTCCACTTT
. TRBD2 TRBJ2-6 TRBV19 CASSSPGLAITGANVLTF TGTGCCAGTAGTAGCCCGGGACTAGCGATCACTGGGGCCAACGTCCTGACTTTC
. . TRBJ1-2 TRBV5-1 CASSLGTVFYGYTF TGCGCCAGCAGCTTGGGGACAGTCTTCTATGGCTACACCTTC
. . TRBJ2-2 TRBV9 CASSVVSGPGELFF TGTGCCAGCAGCGTAGTAAGTGGGCCCGGGGAGCTGTTTTTT
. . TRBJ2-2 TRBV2 CASSEQGWGIGELFF TGTGCCAGCAGCGAACAGGGTTGGGGAATCGGGGAGCTGTTTTTT
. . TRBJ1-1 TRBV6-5 CASSSLTGEAFF TGTGCCAGCAGTTCCCTGACAGGAGAAGCTTTCTTT
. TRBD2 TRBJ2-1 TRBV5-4 CASSLRGLADNEQFF TGTGCCAGCAGCCTGAGGGGACTAGCCGACAATGAGCAGTTCTTC
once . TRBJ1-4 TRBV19 CASSIGRVNEKLFF TGTGCCAGTAGTATCGGCAGGGTTAATGAAAAACTGTTTTTT
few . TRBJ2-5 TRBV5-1 CASSLALTGGKETQYF TGCGCCAGCAGCTTGGCCCTGACCGGAGGAAAGGAGACCCAGTACTTC
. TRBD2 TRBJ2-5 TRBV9 CASSVDSGSRETQYF TGTGCCAGCAGCGTAGATAGCGGGAGTAGAGAGACCCAGTACTTC
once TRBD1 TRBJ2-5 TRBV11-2 CASSFGTVQETQYF TGTGCCAGCAGCTTCGGGACAGTACAAGAGACCCAGTACTTC
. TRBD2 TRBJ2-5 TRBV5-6 CASSRERGVEETQYF TGTGCCAGCAGCCGCGAACGGGGGGTTGAAGAGACCCAGTACTTC
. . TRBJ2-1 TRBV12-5 CASGSIPEGDVFF TGTGCTAGTGGCTCCATACCGGAGGGAGACGTGTTCTTC
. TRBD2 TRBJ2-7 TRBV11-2 CASSLDIAGNYEQYF TGTGCCAGCAGCTTAGATATAGCGGGAAACTACGAGCAGTACTTC
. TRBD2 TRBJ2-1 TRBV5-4 CASSFSGRAGFFYEQFF TGTGCCAGCAGCTTTAGCGGGAGGGCAGGTTTCTTTTATGAGCAGTTCTTC
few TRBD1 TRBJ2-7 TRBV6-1 CASSERGDSPNYEQYF TGTGCCAGCAGTGAGAGAGGGGACAGCCCCAATTACGAGCAGTACTTC
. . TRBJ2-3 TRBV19 CASPAADTQYF TGTGCCAGTCCAGCGGCAGATACGCAGTATTTT
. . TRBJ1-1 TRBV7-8 CASSLRTEAFF TGTGCCAGCAGCCTGCGGACTGAAGCTTTCTTT
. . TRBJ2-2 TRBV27 CASSFPSGTGELFF TGTGCCAGCAGTTTTCCCTCGGGCACCGGGGAGCTGTTTTTT
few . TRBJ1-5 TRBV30 CAWSGSGNQPQHF TGTGCCTGGAGTGGGTCCGGTAATCAGCCCCAGCATTTT
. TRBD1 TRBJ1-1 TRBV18 CASSPGQGAITEAFF TGTGCCAGCTCACCGGGACAGGGGGCGATCACTGAAGCTTTCTTT
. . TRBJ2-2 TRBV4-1 CASSQPKNTGELFF TGCGCCAGCAGCCAACCTAAAAACACCGGGGAGCTGTTTTTT
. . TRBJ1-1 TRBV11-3 CASSAGVNTEAFF TGTGCCAGCAGCGCGGGGGTGAACACTGAAGCTTTCTTT
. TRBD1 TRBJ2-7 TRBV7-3 CASSSYRDRGGEQYF TGTGCCAGCAGCTCTTACCGGGACAGGGGTGGCGAGCAGTACTTC
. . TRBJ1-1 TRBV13 CASSQPFRRMNTEAFF TGTGCCAGCAGCCAGCCTTTTAGGAGGATGAACACTGAAGCTTTCTTT
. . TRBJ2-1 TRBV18 CASSRDTVYNEQFF TGTGCCAGCTCACGGGACACAGTTTACAATGAGCAGTTCTTC
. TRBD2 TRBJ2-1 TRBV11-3 CASSPVGGSNEQFF TGTGCCAGCAGCCCAGTTGGCGGGAGCAATGAGCAGTTCTTC
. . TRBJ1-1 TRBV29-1 CSARPQGTKAFF TGCAGCGCCCGACCTCAGGGGACTAAAGCTTTCTTT
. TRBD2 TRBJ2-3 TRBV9 CASSVVAGDTDTQYF TGTGCCAGCAGCGTAGTGGCGGGGGACACAGATACGCAGTATTTT
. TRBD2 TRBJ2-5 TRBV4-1 CASTGAPTSGIHGAETQYF TGCGCCAGCACTGGGGCCCCGACTAGCGGGATACATGGGGCAGAGACCCAGTACTTC
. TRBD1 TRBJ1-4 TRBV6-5 CASSRTGQDNEKLFF TGTGCCAGCAGTAGGACAGGGCAGGATAATGAAAAACTGTTTTTT
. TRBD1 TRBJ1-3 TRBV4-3 CASSHDGQGYGNTIYF TGCGCCAGCAGCCACGACGGACAGGGCTATGGAAACACCATATATTTT